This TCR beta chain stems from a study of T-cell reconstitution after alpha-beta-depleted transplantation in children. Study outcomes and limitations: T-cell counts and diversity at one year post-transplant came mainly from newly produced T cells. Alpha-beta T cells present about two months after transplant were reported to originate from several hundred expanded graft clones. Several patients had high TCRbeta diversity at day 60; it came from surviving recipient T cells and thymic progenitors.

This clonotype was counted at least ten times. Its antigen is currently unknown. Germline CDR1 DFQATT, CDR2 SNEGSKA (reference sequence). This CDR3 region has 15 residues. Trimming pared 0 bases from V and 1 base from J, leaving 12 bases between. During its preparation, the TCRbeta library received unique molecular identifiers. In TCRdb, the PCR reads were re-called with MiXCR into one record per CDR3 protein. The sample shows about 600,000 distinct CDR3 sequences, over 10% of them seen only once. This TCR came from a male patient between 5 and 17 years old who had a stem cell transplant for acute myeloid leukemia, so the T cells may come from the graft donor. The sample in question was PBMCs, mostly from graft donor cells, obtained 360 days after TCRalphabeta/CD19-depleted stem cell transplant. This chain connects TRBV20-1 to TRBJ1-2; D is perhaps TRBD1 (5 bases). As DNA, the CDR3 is TGCAGTGCTAGAGATCTCCAGGGTTATAACTATGGCTACACCTTC. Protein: CSARDLQGYNYGYTF.